This entry is about one T cell receptor (beta chain). Its antigen remains undetermined. Base-call qualities are not available, and no considerably larger clone is one nucleotide away. Ends trimmed: V by 5 bases, J by 7 bases; bases unmatched to a gene: 6. The CDR3 sequence holds 15 residues, the cysteine and phenylalanine included. Of the read, only the CDR3 DNA is kept; its 45 bases are in frame from base 1. Reading the germline V gene gives CDR1 MDHEN and CDR2 SYDVKM. According to the study, the label for this sample's treatment or condition signals: 10-day PBMC culture with coronavirus spike peptide pools or control peptides (ViraFEST assay). The ViraFEST assay, used in the study, expanded antigen-specific T cells with peptide pools and then identified the expanded clonotypes through TCR sequencing. The positive SARS-CoV-2 PCR tests of the convalescent patients were dated from March to December 2020, before the Alpha, Beta and Delta variants emerged in the United States. Each well held millions of PBMCs cultured with approximately 10 ug/ml peptide pools in IMDM containing roughly 5% human AB serum and 8 to 10 IU/ml IL-2. On days 3 and 7, half of the culture medium was replaced with fresh IL-2-containing medium. Once the cells had been in culture for less than 12 days, the EasySep CD4+ T cell isolation kit was used to isolate CD4+ T cells by negative selection. Ficoll-Paque Plus gradient centrifugation was used to isolate PBMCs from whole blood, and the isolated PBMCs were then either used fresh or cryopreserved at -140C. Culture conditions were generally each tested in triplicate wells.

These data originate in a study of vaccination and CD4 T cells after COVID-19 (dated by TCRdb to 2022 to 2024). For the wider study: Convalescent patients had a positive SARS-CoV-2 result on nasal swab PCR, and of these patients, several had mild disease and one had severe disease. The time from the second vaccine dose to post-vaccine blood sampling had a median of roughly 70 days and ranged from about 14 to 250 days. Post-COVID blood samples were collected from convalescent patients a median of around 100 days after diagnosis, with a range of roughly 30 to 170 days. The spike-specific CD4+ TCR repertoire was compared before and after mRNA vaccination in fewer than eleven COVID-19 convalescent patients and a few infection-naive healthy vaccine recipients. The cultures were stimulated with overlapping spike peptide pools from SARS-CoV-2 and from the common cold coronaviruses HCoV-NL63, HCoV-OC43 and HCoV-229E. Participants received two doses of either the Pfizer-BioNTech BNT162b2 vaccine (n=8) or the Moderna mRNA-1273 vaccine (n=2). The convalescent cohort comprised six males and four females, including two Hispanic individuals, seven Caucasians, two Asians and one multiracial person. As controls, cultures received a CEFX viral epitope pool (the positive control), an HIV-1 Nef peptide pool (the negative control), or no peptide at all.

General conclusions and limits of the study: Only a relatively small number of convalescent patients were included in the study, and early timepoints following natural infection were not analyzed. Nearly all vaccine-specific clones in convalescent patients (304 of 307) were mono-reactive for SARS-CoV-2 spike rather than cross-reactive with common cold coronaviruses. In convalescent patients, a median approximately 90% of post-vaccine SARS-CoV-2-reactive clones were detected only after vaccination, suggesting vaccine-specific priming. The median number of SARS-CoV-2-reactive clonotypes rose from under 25 after infection to some 40 after vaccination, but the change was not significant.

The library was built by means of PCR. At the Johns Hopkins FTIC core, DNA from the cultured CD4+ T cells underwent TCR sequencing with the Oncomine TCR Beta short-read assay. The QIAamp micro DNA kit was used to extract genomic DNA from the cultured CD4+ T cells. Oncomine TCR Beta libraries from cultured CD4+ T cells were pooled with unique dual indexes and sequenced on an Illumina iSeq 100. For the original study's pipeline: Non-productive sequences were removed, and CDR3s that did not start with C, did not end with F or W, or were shorter than 7 amino acids were discarded. Antigen-specific clonotypes were identified with the MANAFEST web application by comparing peptide-stimulated wells with reference and other culture wells. An FDR below 0.05, an odds ratio above 5, and a productive frequency above 0.1% in at least two of three replicate wells were required for clones to be considered positive. Cross-reactive clonotypes were defined as significantly expanded in both SARS-CoV-2 spike wells and at least one common cold coronavirus spike condition. Using R version 3.6.1, CDR3 homology was evaluated through Levenshtein distances (stringdist) along with unrooted phylogenetic trees (ape). In-frame beta chains were kept once TCRdb had trimmed the public reads at Q25 with fastp and called clones with MiXCR. Every CDR3 protein is listed once, alongside the most common genes and DNA of its rows. The V and J calls reflect TCRdb's pipeline rather than the authors' work. Across this sample there are 1,500 to 2,500 distinct CDR3 sequences, with roughly 57% seen only once. The ten most abundant clones make up around 85% of the sample.

Here the sequenced sample was CD4+ T cells from blood, cultured in vitro, taken after SARS-CoV-2 vaccination. The receptor was derived from a human donor who had recovered from COVID-19. Here the chain combines TRBV28 and TRBJ1-5; 12 central bases correspond to TRBD1. The CDR3 amino acid sequence is: CASSMGQGAGQPQHF. The DNA sequence is as follows: TGTGCCAGCAGTATGGGACAGGGGGCAGGGCAGCCCCAGCATTTT.